Included here is one T cell receptor beta chain sequence, with context. The entry originates in a study of OX40 agonist ivuxolimab in advanced cancers. Method: immunoSEQ multiplex PCR; TCRdb's copy keeps in-frame clones and lacks some. There are about 44,000 clones in the sample; 85% to 95% occur only once, and around 10% lies in the top ten. This CDR3 region has 17 residues. Germline V gene data show CDR1 as SEHNR and CDR2 as FQNEAQ (reference sequence). J lost 0 bases, V lost 2 bases, and 7 bases had no gene match. The source was CD4+ or CD8+ T cells sorted from blood, collected in a trial of the OX40 agonist ivuxolimab. The TCR originated in an adult with an advanced solid tumor such as melanoma, head and neck, liver or kidney cancer. V gene TRBV7-9 combines with J gene TRBJ2-5; 9 bases are shared with TRBD2. For the CDR3, the DNA is TGTGCCAGCAGCTTAAGGGTTGAGCGGGAGGACCAAGAGACCCAGTACTTC. Residues: CASSLRVEREDQETQYF.